The clone carrying this T cell receptor beta chain was detected only a few times. Its antigen remains unidentified. The data stem from a study of cytomegalovirus exposure and HLA in healthy donors. Study details: Inside one of the first data releases sat about 85 million unique TCRs taken from HLA-typed donors. Study-wide results and limits: Productive rates of about 90% or about 30% were seen for most TCR beta V segments in an earlier analysis. Associated with cytomegalovirus, according to the listing, were 170 or so TCR beta chains.

Primers included in the PCR were 60 Vbeta and 13 Jbeta primers. The assay was immunoSEQ multiplex PCR, and TCRdb's table has in-frame clones only and misses some. The sample has tens of thousands of clones; 72% are singletons. Looked up from germline, CDR1 is SGHTA and CDR2 is FQGNSA. This CDR3 spans 17 amino acids. Unmatched junction bases numbered 6, after V lost 5 bases and J lost 0 bases. Sequenced input: PBMCs. This clonotype originated in a woman aged 45-60 years in good health and CMV-seronegative. This chain uses TRBV7-2 with TRBJ2-6, with TRBD2 matching 8 bases. The CDR3 loop reads CASSPREGSSGANVLTF. The CDR3 nucleotides read TGTGCCAGCAGCCCTCGGGAGGGGTCCTCTGGGGCCAACGTCCTGACTTTC.